A selection of T cell receptor beta chains follows, all from one sample in a study of PD-1 blockade in classical Hodgkin lymphoma. Assay used: immunoSEQ multiplex PCR; TCRdb lists only in-frame clones, some missing. The table records about 61,000 clones, 85% to 90% of them present only once. Specimen: peripheral blood mononuclear cells (PBMCs), collected at baseline. The source of these receptors is a human donor with classical Hodgkin lymphoma. Each CDR3 is given with its conserved first and last residue. The D gene is left open where the match is weak. The size entry is marked missing in some rows and otherwise reads once, few, many or a size class.

d_call j_call clone_size v_call cdr3_aa cdr3_nt
. TRBJ1-2 . TRBV5-6 CASSTTRRVRNYGYTF TGTGCCAGCAGCACTACCCGAAGGGTCCGTAACTATGGCTACACCTTC
. TRBJ1-2 . TRBV4-2 CASSQSDYGYTF TGTGCCAGCAGCCAGTCGGACTATGGCTACACCTTC
TRBD2 TRBJ2-3 . TRBV11-2 CASSPGTSGGLWADTQYF TGTGCCAGCAGCCCAGGGACTAGCGGGGGTCTTTGGGCAGATACGCAGTATTTT
. TRBJ1-2 . TRBV6-6 CASSQPGQNYGYTF TGTGCCAGCAGTCAGCCGGGGCAGAACTATGGCTACACCTTC
. TRBJ1-4 . TRBV30 CACSPGHVNEKLFF TGTGCCTGTAGCCCAGGACACGTGAATGAAAAACTGTTTTTT
TRBD2 TRBJ2-7 . TRBV6-1 CASSAGLAGRSSYEQYF TGTGCCAGCAGTGCCGGACTAGCGGGGAGAAGCTCCTACGAGCAGTACTTC
TRBD1 TRBJ1-2 . TRBV5-5 CASSARDSYGYTF TGTGCCAGCAGCGCCCGGGACAGCTATGGCTACACCTTC
. TRBJ2-2 few TRBV19 CASSIARNTGELFF TGTGCCAGTAGTATAGCCAGAAACACCGGGGAGCTGTTTTTT
TRBD1 TRBJ1-3 . TRBV30 CAWRDRGPGNTIYF TGTGCCTGGAGGGACAGGGGGCCTGGAAACACCATATATTTT
. TRBJ2-2 . TRBV2 CASRRGNTGELFF TGTGCCTCACGCCGGGGGAACACCGGGGAGCTGTTTTTT